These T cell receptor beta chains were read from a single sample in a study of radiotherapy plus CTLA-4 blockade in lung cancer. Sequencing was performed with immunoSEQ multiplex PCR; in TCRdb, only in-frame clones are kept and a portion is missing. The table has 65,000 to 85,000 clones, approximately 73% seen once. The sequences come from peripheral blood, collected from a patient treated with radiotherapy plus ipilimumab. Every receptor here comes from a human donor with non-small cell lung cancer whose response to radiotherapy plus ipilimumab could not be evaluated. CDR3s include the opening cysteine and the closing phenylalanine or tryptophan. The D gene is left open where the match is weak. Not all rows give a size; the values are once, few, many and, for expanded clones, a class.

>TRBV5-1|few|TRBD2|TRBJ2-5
TGCGCCAGCAGCTCATCACTAGCGGGGGGGACCCAAGAGACCCAGTACTTC
CASSSSLAGGTQETQYF
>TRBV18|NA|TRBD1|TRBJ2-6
TGTGCCAGCTCACCTCGGGACAGGTTCCCCTCTGGGGCCAACGTCCTGACTTTC
CASSPRDRFPSGANVLTF
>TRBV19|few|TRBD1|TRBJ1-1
TGTGCCAGTAGTCCCCGGACAGGGGGCCGGGTTTGGGCTGAAGCTTTCTTT
CASSPRTGGRVWAEAFF
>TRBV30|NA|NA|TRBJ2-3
TGTGCCTGCCGCGGATCTAGCACAGATACGCAGTATTTT
CACRGSSTDTQYF
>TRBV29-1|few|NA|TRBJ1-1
TGCAGCGTTGCGGTCCAAGGGAGGAACACTGAAGCTTTCTTT
CSVAVQGRNTEAFF
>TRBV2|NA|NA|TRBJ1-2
TGTGCCAGCAGTGAATGGCGGGGTATAGACTATGGCTACACCTTC
CASSEWRGIDYGYTF
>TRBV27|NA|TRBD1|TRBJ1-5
TGTGCCAGCAGTTTCGGGACAGGGGGAAGTCAGCCCCAGCATTTT
CASSFGTGGSQPQHF
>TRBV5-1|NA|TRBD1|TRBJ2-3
TGCGCCAGCAGCTTGGCTTTGGGACAGAGCACAGATACGCAGTATTTT
CASSLALGQSTDTQYF
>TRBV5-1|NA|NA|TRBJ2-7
TGCGCCAGCAGCTTCGGGGGCTACGAGCAGTACTTC
CASSFGGYEQYF
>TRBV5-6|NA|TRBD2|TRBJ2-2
TGTGCCAGCAGCTTGGTCTGGCGGGGGGCCAACACCGGGGAGCTGTTTTTT
CASSLVWRGANTGELFF
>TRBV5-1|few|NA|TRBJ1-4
TGCGCCAGCAGCCCACGGGGATCGGATGAAAAACTGTTTTTT
CASSPRGSDEKLFF
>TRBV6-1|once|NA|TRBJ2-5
TGTGCCAGCGGCCAGTACCAAGAGACCCAGTACTTC
CASGQYQETQYF
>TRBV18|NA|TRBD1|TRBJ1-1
TGTGCCAGCTCAGTAACCCCACAGGGGGCTTTGGACACTGAAGCTTTCTTT
CASSVTPQGALDTEAFF
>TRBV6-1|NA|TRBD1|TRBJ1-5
TGTGCCAGCAGTGCCCAGGGGGTCAGCAATCAGCCCCAGCATTTT
CASSAQGVSNQPQHF
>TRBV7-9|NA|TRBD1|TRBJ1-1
TGTGCCAGCAGCTTACAGGGGGGAACTGAAGCTTTCTTT
CASSLQGGTEAFF
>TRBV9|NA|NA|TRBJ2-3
TGTGCCAGCAGCGATCCCTCTACCGTCACAGATACGCAGTATTTT
CASSDPSTVTDTQYF
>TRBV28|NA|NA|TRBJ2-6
TGTGCCAGCACCACTTTATACCGGGTGCCCATCCTTTCTGGGGCCAACGTCCTGACTTTC
CASTTLYRVPILSGANVLTF
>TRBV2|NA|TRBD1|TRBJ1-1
TGTGCCAGCTGCCAGGGGGGGAACACTGAAGCTTTCTTT
CASCQGGNTEAFF